This TCR beta chain was identified during a study of cytomegalovirus exposure and HLA in healthy donors (TCRdb year 2017). About the full investigation: An earlier analysis of some 620 of the donors reported 250 to 300 Gb of sequence data and 117 million unique TCR beta sequences obtained from around 170 million T cells. An early release covering 550 to 650 HLA-typed donors comprised about 300 gigabases of sequencing data and around 85 million unique TCR sequences. The genetic ancestry cluster associated with self-reported Caucasian donors included 81% of the 300 to 400 genotyped donors. The study aimed to test whether cataloging public T cell receptors could reveal signatures of past pathogen exposure. The study profiled the T cell repertoires of about 640 subjects by immunosequencing and related them to cytomegalovirus serostatus. Besides the first cohort of roughly 700 subjects, a separate validation cohort made up of 120 or so different subjects was used. The study combined high-throughput TCR immunosequencing, statistical association of individual TCRs with disease status, and machine learning to predict cytomegalovirus infection status. To study patterns of TCR occurrence, a later analysis re-analyzed previously published TCR beta repertoires from several hundred donors and added high-resolution HLA genotyping. The later analysis used no new phenotypic data to find candidate immune exposures, relying instead on TCR beta sequences and their occurrence across donors. An earlier analysis of around 540 of the donors applied high-throughput TCR beta sequencing to assess whether each TCR beta V gene segment acted as functional or pseudogenic. Donor age, sex, ethnicity and CMV serostatus were compiled together with the repertoire data. Genome-wide SNP genotypes for about three fifths of the roughly 700 donors were used in a later genetic analysis, which treated that subset as a discovery cohort. All discovery cohort repertoires had been generated on a single sequencing platform. HLA typing included class I and class II loci at four-digit resolution. The number of donors typed differed by locus, with about 620-630 for A, B, C, DRB1 and DQB1, 522 for DQA1, 606 for DPA1, and some 440 for DPB1. Several DR-DQ haplotypes were treated as single units for association and clustering because of strong linkage in the cohort. Across some 400 genotyped donors of the cohort, an average of about 240,000 unique TCR beta nucleotide sequences per donor were sequenced, and approximately 19% of those sequences were non-productive. The paper's findings and limits, for the study overall: Correlated functional status among segregating V segments might reflect linkage disequilibrium, but an unknown experimental factor could not be ruled out. A later genetic analysis associated a missense DCLRE1C variant with V-gene and J-gene trimming of TCR beta chains, and an independent cohort replicated the association. According to a later analysis, most CMV-associated TCR beta chains appeared to be HLA-restricted, and the HLA associations seemed to be driven largely by CMV exposure. In a later analysis, the rate of TCR association differed among HLA loci, with DRB1 alleles having the most associated TCRs and HLA-C alleles having the fewest. Because HLA typing was unavailable for some donors at each locus, only the typed subset was used in association tests. When HLA alleles, especially DR and DQ, strongly co-occurred, attributing TCR associations to individual alleles was difficult. A later genetic analysis reported fewer N-insertions in productive TCRs among donors in an Asian-associated ancestry cluster than the roughly 700-donor mean. A further reported finding was that TCR beta sequences accurately predicted the HLA-A and HLA-B alleles for most subjects in the first cohort. The 87-base-pair reads could not distinguish some IMGT-functional V segments, including TRBV6-2 and TRBV6-3, so those segments were excluded. Several of the top co-occurrence clusters appeared to be linked to parvovirus B19, influenza, CMV and Epstein-Barr virus, according to a later analysis. Across donors, most TCR sequences were observed very rarely, whereas some public TCRs were present in many individuals. In an earlier analysis of 587 of the donors, most TCR beta V segments appeared in productive rearrangements about 87% or about 30% of the time, broadly matching IMGT annotations. The authors suggested that the approach could potentially be generalized to other disease states and immunological phenotypes. The classifier was reported to diagnose cytomegalovirus status with high specificity and sensitivity in both the original and validation cohorts. A later analysis associated about 16,000 TCR beta sequences with specific HLA alleles at a false discovery rate of 0.05. Only TCR beta chains were sequenced in this cohort, and the absence of alpha or paired-chain data limited detectable features. CMV serostatus was the only immune exposure information available for the cohort. A group of highly shared sequence variants was considered likely to be a technical artifact of the sequencing pipeline. Presence/absence analyses assumed roughly uniform sequencing depth across donors, an assumption that may not hold. In a later analysis, HLA-associated TCR beta chains showed more clonal expansion and lower generation probabilities than non-associated chains that were equally common. Three of the identified cytomegalovirus-associated TCR beta chains were confirmed in vitro to be specific for cytomegalovirus antigens. About 17 rarely observed V segments, including chromosome 9 orphons, were excluded from the earlier analysis of some 590 of the donors because counts were too low. In the study, about 150 TCR beta chains were listed as associated with cytomegalovirus.

The receptor library was made with the immunoSEQ multiplex PCR assay. For the multiplex PCR, a mixture combining 60 forward primers for TCR Vbeta segments and 13 reverse primers for TCR Jbeta segments was used. The CDR3 region of rearranged TCR beta genes was amplified from genomic DNA by a multiplex PCR assay. The Illumina HiSeq System was used to sequence the amplified TCR beta libraries as 87-base-pair reads. The authors' analysis ran thus. A later analysis counted some 74 million unique TCR beta chains across the 670 or so repertoires, and 9.5 million to 11 million of these chains were shared by at least two donors. To remove PCR and sequencing errors, raw reads were error-corrected and collapsed into unique sequences using a nearest-neighbor algorithm that merged closely related sequences. Alignment of CDR3 sequences to IMGT reference sequences was used to assign V, D and J gene segments. For a sequence to be retained, a match of at least six nucleotides was required to both a V gene segment and a J gene segment. Rearrangements were classified as productive when the CDR3 lacked stop codons and remained in frame with V and J, and all other rearrangements were classified as non-productive. CDR3 was defined according to IMGT convention as the region running from the second conserved V-encoded cysteine to the conserved J-encoded phenylalanine. In an earlier analysis of approximately 500 of the donors, sequences lacking an unambiguous match to a single V gene segment were excluded. An earlier analysis of about 600 of the donors called V segments functional above 56.7% productive rearrangements and segregating when the between-donor standard deviation exceeded 5%. A statistical classification framework was built for diagnosing cytomegalovirus status from the catalog of TCR beta chain sequences. A later analysis assigned V and J genes by comparing TCR nucleotide sequences with IMGT/GENE-DB human TR gene sequences. In a later analysis, CDR3 sequences and most-parsimonious VDJ recombination scenarios were assigned using the TCRdist pipeline. In a later analysis, each TCR beta chain was defined by its CDR3 amino acid sequence together with its V-gene family, and reads lacking a unique V-gene family were excluded. As a way to deal with suspected cross-contamination and a sequencing artifact, a later analysis dropped 640 or so nucleotide sequences that were highly shared and had low generation probability. A later analysis calculated a clonal expansion index for each public chain from normalized within-repertoire ranks of inferred template counts. In a later analysis, generation probabilities were computed using a VDJ recombination model fitted to out-of-frame rearrangements, and the results were checked against IGoR. A later analysis scored TCR-TCR, TCR-HLA and TCR-CMV co-occurrence with hypergeometric tests, applying a repertoire-size bias correction to TCR pairs. To estimate false discovery rates, a later analysis permuted the HLA or CMV assignments 20 times. In a later analysis, co-occurring TCRs were grouped using DBSCAN, with TCRdist sequence similarity added in when clustering inside HLA-allele-positive subsets. Repertoires with fewer than 30,000 or more than 120,000 public chains, plus five repertoires with anomalous nucleotide sharing, were excluded from co-occurrence clustering. TCRdb provides this immuneACCESS table in a form limited to in-frame rearrangements. Some clones are lacking; in checked studies, under half of them reflect an unresolved V gene, and why the rest are absent is not known. V, J and clone size are those of that table, while D and trimming were read from the DNA. For this sample there are around 100,000 clones; around 82% appear just once. Over 5% of the sample rests with the top ten.

The CDR3 contains 15 residues, cysteine and phenylalanine counted. The retained sequence is limited to the CDR3, 45 bases, with the frame set at the first base. The germline V gene (reference sequence) supplies CDR1 LNHDA and CDR2 SQIVND. V loses 3 bases at its end and J loses 0 bases; junction bases beyond the gene matches: 2. Only one count was recorded for this clone. The antigen it binds to is not known. Qualities for individual bases were not recorded, and no much larger clone is one base off. The cohort was made up of hundreds of healthy bone marrow donors. All cohort members were sampled while nominally healthy, although unrecorded immune exposures were likely present. The donor was CMV seropositive and was included in the group of some 290 seropositive cohort members. A peripheral blood sample was collected from each donor, and TCR beta sequencing was performed on peripheral blood mononuclear cells. Genomic DNA extraction from the blood cell samples was performed with the Qiagen DNeasy Blood Extraction Kit.

This chain is built from TRBV19 and TRBJ2-3, and 8 junctional nucleotides match TRBD1. Sequencing was done on a sample of PBMCs. The clonotype originates from a man aged 35-49 years in good health and CMV-seropositive. The CDR3 sequence is CASSIQGASTDTQYF. The bases read TGTGCCAGTAGTATTCAGGGGGCAAGCACAGATACGCAGTATTTT. The reference TRBV19 and TRBJ2-3 proteins fill in what lies around the CDR3, so the full variable domain reads DGGITQSPKYLFRKEGQNVTLSCEQNLNHDAMYWYRQDPGQGLRLIYYSQIVNDFQKGDIAEGYSVSREKKESFPLTVTSAQKNPTAFYLCASSIQGASTDTQYFGPGTRLTVL.